This entry lists 27 T cell receptor beta chains sequenced from one sample in a study of T-cell reconstitution after alpha-beta-depleted transplantation in children. For TCRbeta, the library was prepared with unique molecular identifiers. TCRdb processed the PCR reads anew with MiXCR; each CDR3 protein has one entry. The sample contains about 610,000 distinct CDR3 sequences, roughly 10% of which appear only once. The sequenced sample was PBMCs from the stem cell graft donor, obtained from the stem cell graft. All receptors come from a human donor who donated a stem cell graft to a child with acute myeloid leukemia.

There are a few counts of this clonotype. This sequence joins TRBV6-2 or TRBV6-3 and TRBJ2-1; 8 positions match TRBD2. Germline lookup yields CDR1 MNHEY and CDR2 SVGEGT. The CDR3 covers 18 residues. J lost 4 bases, V lost 7 bases, and 18 bases had no gene match. Here the CDR3 reads CASKRVAGPTTPYNEQFF. The CDR3 DNA is TGTGCCAGCAAGAGGGTAGCGGGACCGACCACTCCTTACAATGAGCAGTTCTTC.

CDR3 in amino acids: CASSGTSGFYEQYF. The CDR3 DNA follows: TGTGCCAGCAGTGGGACTAGCGGTTTTTACGAGCAGTACTTC. This chain uses TRBV25-1 with TRBJ2-7; 10 nucleotides agree with TRBD2. The germline CDR1 and CDR2 sequences are MGHDK and SYGVNS. Trimming at V came to 4 bases and at J to 4 bases, leaving 4 bases not matched to a gene. The CDR3 is 14 amino acids.

The DNA for the CDR3 is TGTGCCAGCAGTTTGAGATCGGGACTGGGCACAGATACGCAGTATTTT. Protein product: CASSLRSGLGTDTQYF. The genes are TRBV6-2 or TRBV6-3 and TRBJ2-3, with D possibly TRBD2 on 6 matching bases. V dropped 4 bases and J dropped 1 base, with 15 bases sitting between them. CDR1 and CDR2 (germline): MNHEY, SVGEGT. The CDR3 is 16 residues long.

This rearrangement joins TRBV5-1 to TRBJ2-3; D might be TRBD2 (5 bases). This CDR3 region has 15 residues. The V end lost 4 bases, the J end lost 0 bases, and 12 bases lay between the germline ends. Germline lookup yields CDR1 SGHRS and CDR2 YFSETQ. CDR3 in amino acids: CASSPPWTSTDTQYF. CDR3 in DNA: TGCGCCAGCAGCCCTCCTTGGACTAGCACAGATACGCAGTATTTT. Combining the CDR3 with reference TRBV5-1 and TRBJ2-3 gives the whole variable domain KAGVTQTPRYLIKTRGQQVTLSCSPISGHRSVSWYQQTPGQGLQFLFEYFSETQRNKGNFPGRFSGRQFSNSRSEMNVSTLELGDSALYLCASSPPWTSTDTQYFGPGTRLTVL.

This clonotype was seen a handful of times. The chain couples TRBV10-3 to TRBJ2-5, with D maybe TRBD2 (6 bases). Deletions cut 7 bases from V and 5 bases from J, with 14 bases between. The length of the CDR3 is 13 residues. The germline V gene has CDR1 ENHRY and CDR2 SYGVKD. The CDR3 DNA reads as TGTGCCATCACGTCCGGGACTTCCGAGACCCAGTACTTC. Translated, it gives CAITSGTSETQYF.

This clonotype was picked up many times. The chain carries TRBV12-3 or TRBV12-4 and TRBJ2-2; D not certain. V lost 5 bases, J lost 2 bases, and 0 bases lay in between. The CDR3 is 11 amino acids. CDR3 nucleotides: TGTGCCAGCAGTAACACCGGGGAGCTGTTTTTT. Translated: CASSNTGELFF.

This clonotype was seen at least ten times. The rearrangement joins TRBV6-5 to TRBJ2-3; 9 bases map to TRBD2. The CDR3 sequence is 14 residues long. Germline loops: CDR1 MNHEY, CDR2 SVGAGI. The ends lost 8 bases at V and 3 bases at J; junction bases unmatched: 6. CDR3 region: CASLAGGPTDTQYF. CDR3 nucleotides: TGTGCCAGCCTCGCGGGAGGGCCGACAGATACGCAGTATTTT.

Comments on this clonotype: The conserved phenylalanine or tryptophan is not found at the CDR3 terminus, so this likely reflects a read error. The V call is TRBV5-1, the J call TRBJ2-1; 8 bases are a match to TRBD2. The CDR3 is made up of 17 amino acids. Unmatched junction bases numbered 7, after V lost 0 bases and J lost 2 bases. The germline V gene encodes CDR1 SGHRS and CDR2 YFSETQ. This chain's CDR3 is CASSLVGGRSAYNEQFL. CDR3 in DNA: TGCGCCAGCAGCTTGGTCGGCGGGAGGAGCGCCTACAATGAGCAGTTCTTG.

This clonotype came up a few times. The chain joins TRBV20-1 to TRBJ2-7, with TRBD2 as a possible D gene (6 bases). Germline-derived CDR1 and CDR2 are DFQATT and SNEGSKA (reference sequence). Trimming pared 2 bases from V and 0 bases from J, leaving 14 bases between. The CDR3 is 15 residues long. The CDR3 coding sequence is TGCAGTGCTAGAACCGGGACTGGGCCCTCCTACGAGCAGTACTTC. Translated, it gives CSARTGTGPSYEQYF.

In DNA, the CDR3 is TGCAGCGCCGGGTCTAGTACTCTCGACGAGCAGTACTTC. It is translated as CSAGSSTLDEQYF. The chain carries TRBV29-1 and TRBJ2-7; unclear D gene. The V gene's germline CDR1 is SQVTM and CDR2 ANQGSEA. The CDR3 sequence is 13 residues long. With 7 bases removed from V and 5 bases from J, the gap between germline ends came to 18 bases.

This clonotype was detected many times. The chain has TRBV6-5 and TRBJ2-5; D gene unclear. There are 15 residues in the CDR3. With 0 bases removed from V and 4 bases from J, the gap between germline ends came to 12 bases. Germline V gene sequence: CDR1 MNHEY, CDR2 SVGAGI. CDR3 in amino acids: CASSYSPALLETQYF. CDR3 bases: TGTGCCAGCAGTTACTCCCCAGCCCTATTAGAGACCCAGTACTTC.

This chain connects TRBV7-2 to TRBJ2-7; 12 bases match TRBD2. Trimming removed 5 bases from V and 2 bases from J; junction bases left unmatched: 4. This CDR3 has 15 amino acids. Germline V gives CDR1 SGHTA, CDR2 FQGNSA. CDR3 sequence reads: CASSPSGRATYEQYF. For the CDR3, the DNA is TGTGCCAGCAGCCCTAGCGGGAGGGCAACCTACGAGCAGTACTTC.

This clonotype was seen ten or more times. The rearrangement links TRBV7-2 to TRBJ2-7, with D possibly TRBD2 on 6 matching bases. Trimming shortened V by 3 bases and J by 7 bases, and 16 bases separated the two germline ends. CDR3 length: 14 residues. Germline V gene data show CDR1 as SGHTA and CDR2 as FQGNSA. This CDR3 is CASSFRSGAGEQYF. The CDR3 nucleotides are TGTGCCAGCAGCTTTAGGTCGGGAGCAGGAGAGCAGTACTTC.

This clonotype was picked up a small number of times. The gene calls are TRBV28 and TRBJ1-1, with 9 bases matching TRBD1. CDR3 length: 14 amino acids. Germline V gene data show CDR1 as MDHEN and CDR2 as SYDVKM. V was clipped by 5 bases and J by 7 bases; unmatched bases: 8. CDR3 sequence (DNA): TGTGCCAGCAGTAACAGGGGGCAGATACTTGAAGCTTTCTTT. Amino acid sequence: CASSNRGQILEAFF.

In this sample, this clonotype turned up a few times. V gene TRBV9 combines with J gene TRBJ2-2; D might be TRBD1 or TRBD2, each matching 5 bases. Trimming removed 0 bases at V and 4 bases at J, with 22 bases between. The germline gives CDR1 SGDLS, CDR2 YYNGEE. CDR3 length: 19 residues. The DNA for the CDR3 is TGTGCCAGCAGCGTAGGCCCCCCCGGGACCCACCTTGTCACCGGGGAGCTGTTTTTT. Its protein is CASSVGPPGTHLVTGELFF. The full variable domain, its missing parts supplied by reference TRBV9 and TRBJ2-2, is DSGVTQTPKHLITATGQRVTLRCSPRSGDLSVYWYQQSLDQGLQFLIQYYNGEERAKGNILERFSAQQFPDLHSELNLSSLELGDSALYFCASSVGPPGTHLVTGELFFGEGSRLTVL.

In this sample, this clonotype turned up a few times. The V call is TRBV6-5, the J call TRBJ1-2; TRBD1 matches at 7 bases. Germline V gene data show CDR1 as MNHEY and CDR2 as SVGAGI. This CDR3 region has 16 residues. The V gene end was trimmed by 0 bases and the J gene end by 4 bases; junction bases not matched to a gene: 8. The DNA of the CDR3 is TGTGCCAGCAGTTACTCACGACAGGGAAGTGCCTATGGCTACACCTTC. This encodes CASSYSRQGSAYGYTF.

This clonotype was detected only a few times. This chain joins TRBV15 and TRBJ1-1; TRBD1 is a possible D gene (5 bases). Germline lookup yields CDR1 LNHNV and CDR2 YYDKDF (reference sequence). The CDR3 runs to 14 residues. V lost 7 bases, J lost 5 bases, and 17 bases lay in between. The CDR3, as DNA: TGTGCCACCATCCCATCGGGTGGGGGAACTGAAGCTTTCTTT. Encoded protein: CATIPSGGGTEAFF.

Only a few counts were recorded for this clonotype. The chain employs TRBV7-8 and TRBJ1-4, with 7 bases identical to TRBD1. The CDR3 is 16 amino acids. Germline assignment: CDR1 SGHVS and CDR2 FQNEAQ. Unmatched junction bases numbered 13, after V lost 5 bases and J lost 7 bases. The CDR3 protein is CASSTQGVGQREKLFF. Written as DNA, the CDR3 is TGTGCCAGCAGCACCCAAGGTGTGGGACAGCGTGAAAAACTGTTTTTT.

This clonotype was observed a handful of times. The genes are TRBV20-1 and TRBJ1-1, with a possible D match to TRBD1 (6 bases). With 5 bases removed from V and 6 bases from J, the gap between germline ends came to 16 bases. The CDR3 has 13 residues. Germline V gene sequence: CDR1 DFQATT, CDR2 SNEGSKA (reference sequence). CDR3 coding DNA: TGCAGTGCTGTCGAGGGGGTTAGGTCTGAAGCTTTCTTT. Amino acids: CSAVEGVRSEAFF.

This clonotype came up a few times. The chain carries TRBV30 and TRBJ1-1, with 9 bases fitting TRBD1. The CDR3 contains 14 residues. The germline V gene has CDR1 GTSNPN and CDR2 SVGIG (reference sequence). The V segment lost 4 bases and the J segment 0 bases; nucleotides outside the gene matches: 3. CDR3 sequence reads: CAWNRQGVNTEAFF. CDR3 bases: TGTGCCTGGAACCGACAGGGGGTGAACACTGAAGCTTTCTTT.

This clonotype has only a few counts. The chain combines TRBV20-1 with TRBJ2-7, with 9 positions matching TRBD2. CDR3 size: 14 residues. Losses at the gene ends were 5 bases for V and 2 bases for J; bases not matched to a gene: 7. Germline-derived CDR1 and CDR2 are DFQATT and SNEGSKA (reference sequence). CDR3 sequence: CSAPGAGGTYEQYF. The DNA for the CDR3 is TGCAGTGCTCCCGGGGCGGGAGGGACCTACGAGCAGTACTTC.

This clonotype was counted many times. This chain links TRBV25-1 with TRBJ2-1; perhaps TRBD1 as D (5 bases). The CDR3 is made up of 15 amino acids. The V gene's germline CDR1 is MGHDK and CDR2 SYGVNS. The ends were cut back, 5 bases at V and 2 bases at J, with 13 bases in the middle. The CDR3 DNA sequence: TGTGCCAGCAGTCCGTCGACAGACCCCTACAATGAGCAGTTCTTC. Protein: CASSPSTDPYNEQFF.

This clonotype was counted at least ten times. The rearrangement joins TRBV2 to TRBJ1-2, with D unresolved. Trimming cost V 8 bases and J 1 base, with 11 bases left between them. This CDR3 comprises 13 residues. Germline values: CDR1 SNHLY, CDR2 FYNNEI. The CDR3 DNA follows: TGTGCCAGCCGCCGGGCAGTTAACTATGGCTACACCTTC. Residues: CASRRAVNYGYTF. Full variable domain (remainder filled in from reference TRBV2 and TRBJ1-2): EPEVTQTPSHQVTQMGQEVILRCVPISNHLYFYWYRQILGQKVEFLVSFYNNEISEKSEIFDDQFSVERPDGSNFTLKIRSTKLEDSAMYFCASRRAVNYGYTFGSGTRLTVV.

This clonotype has only a few counts. The chain is built from TRBV5-1 and TRBJ1-1; D may be TRBD1 (5 bases). Germline V gene lookup returns CDR1 SGHRS and CDR2 YFSETQ. V lost 4 bases and J lost 0, with 16 bases in between. This CDR3 comprises 16 residues. CDR3 DNA sequence: TGCGCCAGCAGCCCTGGGGCAAGGAGAATGAACACTGAAGCTTTCTTT. Translating gives CASSPGARRMNTEAFF.

The sample holds a few counts of this clonotype. The chain couples TRBV7-3 to TRBJ2-2, with TRBD2 as a possible D gene (6 bases). The CDR3 sequence is 15 residues long. V was clipped by 4 bases and J by 5 bases, with 14 bases between them. From germline, CDR1 is SGHTA and CDR2 FQGTGA. CDR3 coding DNA: TGTGCCAGCAGCTACCTGGGGGGAGGAACCGGGGAGCTGTTTTTT. Its protein product is CASSYLGGGTGELFF.

About this clonotype itself: A read error may be the cause here, since a much bigger clone is one base away. The CDR3 here is CASSLEGQQYNGQFF. The CDR3 DNA reads TGCGCCAGCAGCTTGGAGGGACAACAATACAATGGGCAGTTCTTC. V gene TRBV5-1 combines with J gene TRBJ2-1; perhaps TRBD1 as D (6 bases). Germline CDR1 is SGHRS and CDR2 is YFSETQ. CDR3 length equals 15 residues.

As for this clonotype: A much larger clonotype is one base distant, so this may be a read error. The rearrangement uses TRBV24-1 and TRBJ2-1; D possibly corresponds to TRBD2 (5 bases). CDR3 length: 12 residues. Germline V gene sequence: CDR1 KGHDR, CDR2 SFDVKD. In DNA, the CDR3 is TGTGCCACCAGTGATAAGCGGTATGAGGAGTTCTTC. Protein: CATSDKRYEEFF.